These 17 T cell receptor beta chains originate from one sample sequenced in a study of T cells after yellow fever vaccination. Via MiXCR, TCRdb re-called the 5' RACE reads, giving one row per CDR3 protein. The table lists some 560,000 distinct CDR3 sequences, roughly 19% of them singletons. The sequences come from PBMCs, collected 15 days after the yellow fever booster vaccination. The receptor source for this set is a young man who received the YFV17D yellow fever vaccine.

This clonotype has only a few counts. The chain links TRBV27 to TRBJ2-1; D ambiguous. Germline CDR1 reads MNHEY; CDR2 reads SMNVEV (reference sequence). The CDR3 is 13 residues long. V lost 3 bases and J lost 7, with 10 bases in between. The CDR3 here is CASSLDAWNEQFF. The DNA of the CDR3 is TGTGCCAGCAGTTTGGACGCGTGGAATGAGCAGTTCTTC.

This clonotype has just a few counts. The CDR3: CSARLLAGVLETQYF. The CDR3, as DNA: TGCAGTGCTAGATTGTTAGCGGGGGTATTGGAGACCCAGTACTTC. The V call is TRBV20-1, the J call TRBJ2-5, with TRBD2 matching over 9 bases. The CDR3 covers 15 residues. The junction had 9 bases not matched to a gene; V was cut back by 2 bases and J by 5 bases. From germline, CDR1 is DFQATT and CDR2 SNEGSKA (reference sequence).

This chain uses TRBV20-1 with TRBJ2-2; the D is unclear. The CDR3 contains 13 residues. From germline, CDR1 is DFQATT and CDR2 SNEGSKA (reference sequence). The V gene lost 6 bases and the J gene lost 3 bases, with 11 bases spanning the gap. CDR3 loop: CSALFGDTGELFF. The CDR3 DNA is TGCAGTGCACTCTTCGGAGACACCGGGGAGCTGTTTTTT.

This chain links TRBV5-1 with TRBJ2-1; D is unclear. V lost 4 bases and J 3 bases, leaving 11 bases between the germline ends. Germline CDR1 reads SGHRS; CDR2 reads YFSETQ. CDR3 size: 14 residues. The CDR3 DNA reads TGCGCCAGCAGCCGTGCAGGAGTCTACAATGAGCAGTTCTTC. As protein: CASSRAGVYNEQFF.

This clonotype was recorded a few times. V usage is TRBV29-1 and J usage is TRBJ2-1, with D unclear. Germline CDR1 is SQVTM and CDR2 is ANQGSEA. The V end was cut by 1 base, the J end by 5 bases, with 6 bases between. CDR3 length: 12 amino acids. The CDR3: CSVEGTHNEQFF. CDR3 bases: TGCAGCGTTGAAGGGACCCACAATGAGCAGTTCTTC.

The chain links TRBV19 to TRBJ2-5; possible D gene TRBD1, 5 bases. The V gene lost 4 bases and the J gene lost 0 bases, with 12 bases spanning the gap. CDR1 is LNHDA, CDR2 SQIVND, per germline (reference sequence). CDR3 length: 15 residues. The CDR3 DNA sequence: TGTGCCAGTAGTAATGGGGTGACAGACCAAGAGACCCAGTACTTC. This gives the protein CASSNGVTDQETQYF.

V is TRBV28 and J is TRBJ2-1; no clear D gene. Germline lookup yields CDR1 MDHEN and CDR2 SYDVKM. V lost 3 bases to trimming and J lost 0 bases, with 9 bases between them. The CDR3 has 15 amino acids. The DNA for the CDR3 is TGTGCCAGCAGTTTTCTATACCGCTCCTACAATGAGCAGTTCTTC. Protein: CASSFLYRSYNEQFF.

This clonotype has just a few counts. V and J are TRBV9 and TRBJ2-3; the D gene could be TRBD1 or TRBD2 (7 bases each). V was cut by 2 bases and J by 0 bases, with 13 bases left in between. Germline V CDR1 and CDR2: SGDLS, YYNGEE. The CDR3 totals 16 residues. CDR3 in amino acids: CASSVSGGGSTDTQYF. The CDR3 coding sequence is TGTGCCAGCAGCGTCTCAGGGGGGGGGAGCACAGATACGCAGTATTTT.

This clonotype has only one observation. The chain joins TRBV24-1 to TRBJ2-4; D is possibly TRBD1 (5 bases). The CDR3 is made up of 15 amino acids. The V end was cut by 6 bases, the J end by 0 bases, with 11 bases between. Germline CDR1 and CDR2: KGHDR and SFDVKD. The DNA for the CDR3 is TGTGCCACCAGTCTTGGGGCTGTAGCCAAAAACATTCAGTACTTC. This encodes CATSLGAVAKNIQYF.

Regarding this clonotype: Germline is not matched at one junction end, which may reflect a read error. This chain links TRBV27 with TRBJ1-6; D unresolved. The CDR3 totals 13 residues. Per the germline V gene, CDR1 is MNHEY and CDR2 is SMNVEV (reference sequence). The chain's CDR3 is CASSVSQNSPLHF. For the CDR3, the DNA is TGTGCCAGCAGTGTATCGCAAAATTCACCCCTCCACTTT.

There are a few counts of this clonotype. CDR3 sequence reads: CASAKPRSGRGLEQYF. CDR3 nucleotide sequence: TGTGCCAGCGCAAAGCCAAGGAGCGGGAGGGGGCTCGAGCAGTACTTC. The gene calls are TRBV3-1 and TRBJ2-7; 10 nucleotides line up with TRBD2. Germline V gives CDR1 LGHDT, CDR2 YNNKEL (reference sequence). CDR3 length: 16 amino acids. V lost 8 bases and J lost 6; bases outside the gene matches: 16.

The CDR3 spells CASSSLTGTRWETQYF. CDR3 nucleotides: TGCGCCAGCAGCTCCTTGACAGGGACCAGGTGGGAGACCCAGTACTTC. The rearrangement uses TRBV5-1 and TRBJ2-5; 7 bases fit TRBD1. CDR3 length: 16 residues. V lost 3 bases, J lost 5 bases, and 13 bases stayed unmatched. Per germline, CDR1 SGHRS and CDR2 YFSETQ.

This chain joins TRBV9 and TRBJ2-7, with 7 bases that match TRBD1. The CDR3 spans 14 residues. The V segment lost 3 bases and the J segment 6 bases; nucleotides outside the gene matches: 9. Germline lookup yields CDR1 SGDLS and CDR2 YYNGEE. DNA for the CDR3: TGTGCCAGCAGCGAAGGGGGCGTCTCGGGCGAGCAGTACTTC. Its translation: CASSEGGVSGEQYF. Complete variable domain (other parts from reference TRBV9 and TRBJ2-7): DSGVTQTPKHLITATGQRVTLRCSPRSGDLSVYWYQQSLDQGLQFLIQYYNGEERAKGNILERFSAQQFPDLHSELNLSSLELGDSALYFCASSEGGVSGEQYFGPGTRLTVT.

This clonotype was seen a few times. The chain joins TRBV29-1 to TRBJ1-5; no definite D call. V lost 8 bases, J lost 3 bases, and 17 bases lay in between. Germline CDR1 reads SQVTM; CDR2 reads ANQGSEA. The length of the CDR3 is 14 residues. The CDR3 is CSTRGSGDNQPQHF. Written as DNA, the CDR3 is TGCAGCACCAGAGGGAGTGGGGACAATCAGCCCCAGCATTTT.

The gene calls are TRBV6-1 and TRBJ2-4; D tentatively fits TRBD1 or TRBD2 (5 bases each). From germline, CDR1 is MNHNS and CDR2 SASEGT. The germline V and J ends were trimmed by 6 bases and 9 bases, with 15 bases remaining between them. This CDR3 region has 13 residues. The CDR3 region has the DNA TGTGCCAGCAGCCGGGACGGGGTCGGCATTCAGTACTTC. It specifies CASSRDGVGIQYF.

This clonotype was observed a handful of times. This sequence joins TRBV29-1 and TRBJ2-2; D unresolved. Deletions cut 3 bases from V and 0 bases from J, with 5 bases between. Germline-derived CDR1 and CDR2 are SQVTM and ANQGSEA. This CDR3 comprises 13 residues. CDR3 protein: CSVDSPNTGELFF. CDR3 nucleotides: TGCAGCGTTGATAGTCCGAACACCGGGGAGCTGTTTTTT.

This clonotype was detected a few times. This sequence joins TRBV5-1 and TRBJ1-6; no clear D gene. The V gene lost 3 bases and the J gene lost 5 bases, with 3 bases spanning the gap. The CDR3 extends over 12 amino acids. CDR1 is SGHRS, CDR2 YFSETQ, per germline. The CDR3 DNA reads as TGCGCCAGCAGCTCGCATAATTCACCCCTCCACTTT. Protein sequence: CASSSHNSPLHF. Drawing the rest from reference TRBV5-1 and TRBJ1-6, the complete variable domain is KAGVTQTPRYLIKTRGQQVTLSCSPISGHRSVSWYQQTPGQGLQFLFEYFSETQRNKGNFPGRFSGRQFSNSRSEMNVSTLELGDSALYLCASSSHNSPLHFGNGTRLTVT.